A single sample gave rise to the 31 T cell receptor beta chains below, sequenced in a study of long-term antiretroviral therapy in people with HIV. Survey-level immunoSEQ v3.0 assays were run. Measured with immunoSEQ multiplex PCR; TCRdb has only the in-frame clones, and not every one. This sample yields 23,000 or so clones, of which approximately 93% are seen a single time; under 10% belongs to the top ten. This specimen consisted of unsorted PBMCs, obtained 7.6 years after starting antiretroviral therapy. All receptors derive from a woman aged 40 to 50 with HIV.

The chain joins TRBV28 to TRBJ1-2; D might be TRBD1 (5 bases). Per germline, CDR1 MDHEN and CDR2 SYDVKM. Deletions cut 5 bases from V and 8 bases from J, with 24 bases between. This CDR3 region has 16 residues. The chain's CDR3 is CASSRNTGIRGWGYTF. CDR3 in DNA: TGTGCCAGCAGTCGTAATACAGGAATTCGAGGATGGGGCTACACCTTC.

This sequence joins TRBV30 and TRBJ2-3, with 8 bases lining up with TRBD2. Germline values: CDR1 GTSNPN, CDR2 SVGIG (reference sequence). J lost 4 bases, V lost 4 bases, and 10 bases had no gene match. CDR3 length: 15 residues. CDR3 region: CAWKVAGNGADTQYF. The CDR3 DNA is TGTGCCTGGAAGGTAGCGGGGAATGGGGCAGATACGCAGTATTTT.

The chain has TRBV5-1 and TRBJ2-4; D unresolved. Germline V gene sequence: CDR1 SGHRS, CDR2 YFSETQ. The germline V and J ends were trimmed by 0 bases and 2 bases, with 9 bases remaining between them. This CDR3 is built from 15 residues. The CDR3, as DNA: TGCGCCAGCAGCTTGGATGAGTTGACCAAAAACATTCAGTACTTC. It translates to CASSLDELTKNIQYF.

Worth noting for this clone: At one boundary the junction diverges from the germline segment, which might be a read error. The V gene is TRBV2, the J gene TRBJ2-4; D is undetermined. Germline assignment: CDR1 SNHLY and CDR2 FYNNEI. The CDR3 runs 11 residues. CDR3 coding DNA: TGTGCCAGCCGTGATAGGAACATTCAGTACTTC. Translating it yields CASRDRNIQYF.

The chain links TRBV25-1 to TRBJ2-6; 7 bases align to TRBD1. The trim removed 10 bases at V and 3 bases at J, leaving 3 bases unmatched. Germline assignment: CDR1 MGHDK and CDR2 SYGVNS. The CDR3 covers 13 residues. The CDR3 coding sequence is TGTGCCACCTCAGGGGGTGGGGCCAACGTCCTGACTTTC. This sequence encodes CATSGGGANVLTF. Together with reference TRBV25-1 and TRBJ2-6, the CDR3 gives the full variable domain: EADIYQTPRYLVIGTGKKITLECSQTMGHDKMYWYQQDPGMELHLIHYSYGVNSTEKGDLSSESTVSRIRTEHFPLTLESARPSHTSQYLCATSGGGANVLTFGAGSRLTVL.

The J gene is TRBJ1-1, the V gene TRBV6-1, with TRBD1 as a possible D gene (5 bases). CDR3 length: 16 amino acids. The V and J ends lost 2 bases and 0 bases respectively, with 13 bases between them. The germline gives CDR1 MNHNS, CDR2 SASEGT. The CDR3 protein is CASSEFGTLVNTEAFF. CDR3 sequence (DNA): TGTGCCAGCAGTGAATTCGGGACGCTCGTGAACACTGAAGCTTTCTTT.

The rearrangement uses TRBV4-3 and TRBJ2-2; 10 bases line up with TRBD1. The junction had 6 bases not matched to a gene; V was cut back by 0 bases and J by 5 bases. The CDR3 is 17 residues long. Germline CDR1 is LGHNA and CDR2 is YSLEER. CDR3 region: CASSQDRTGGSTGELFF. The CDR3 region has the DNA TGCGCCAGCAGCCAAGATCGGACAGGGGGAAGTACCGGGGAGCTGTTTTTT.

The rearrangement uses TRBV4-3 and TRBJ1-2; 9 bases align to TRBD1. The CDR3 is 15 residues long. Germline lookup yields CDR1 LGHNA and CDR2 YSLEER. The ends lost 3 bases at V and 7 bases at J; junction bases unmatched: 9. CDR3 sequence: CASSHHDRGTGGYTF. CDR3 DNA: TGCGCCAGCAGCCACCACGACAGGGGGACTGGTGGCTACACCTTC.

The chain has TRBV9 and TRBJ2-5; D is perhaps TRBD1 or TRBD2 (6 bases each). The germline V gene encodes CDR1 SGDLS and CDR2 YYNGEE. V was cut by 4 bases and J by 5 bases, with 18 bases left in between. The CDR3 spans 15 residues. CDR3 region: CASSTGTGGLETQYF. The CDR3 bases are TGTGCCAGCAGCACAGGAACCGGGGGCCTGGAGACCCAGTACTTC.

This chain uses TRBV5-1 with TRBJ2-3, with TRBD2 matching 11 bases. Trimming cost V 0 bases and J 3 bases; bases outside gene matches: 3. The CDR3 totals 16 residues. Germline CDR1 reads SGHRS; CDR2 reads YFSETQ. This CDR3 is CASSLATSGGTDTQYF. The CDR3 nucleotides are TGCGCCAGCAGCTTGGCCACTAGCGGGGGAACAGATACGCAGTATTTT. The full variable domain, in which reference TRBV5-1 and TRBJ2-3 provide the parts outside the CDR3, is KAGVTQTPRYLIKTRGQQVTLSCSPISGHRSVSWYQQTPGQGLQFLFEYFSETQRNKGNFPGRFSGRQFSNSRSEMNVSTLELGDSALYLCASSLATSGGTDTQYFGPGTRLTVL.

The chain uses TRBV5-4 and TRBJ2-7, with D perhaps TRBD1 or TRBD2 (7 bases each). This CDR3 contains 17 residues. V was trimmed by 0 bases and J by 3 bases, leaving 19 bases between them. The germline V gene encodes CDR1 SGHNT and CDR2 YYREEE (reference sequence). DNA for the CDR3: TGTGCCAGCAGCTTGGCCGCAGGGGGGGGGTCAAGCTACGAGCAGTACTTC. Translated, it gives CASSLAAGGGSSYEQYF. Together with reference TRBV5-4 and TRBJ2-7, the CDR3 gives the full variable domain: ETGVTQSPTHLIKTRGQQVTLRCSSQSGHNTVSWYQQALGQGPQFIFQYYREEENGRGNFPPRFSGLQFPNYSSELNVNALELDDSALYLCASSLAAGGGSSYEQYFGPGTRLTVT.

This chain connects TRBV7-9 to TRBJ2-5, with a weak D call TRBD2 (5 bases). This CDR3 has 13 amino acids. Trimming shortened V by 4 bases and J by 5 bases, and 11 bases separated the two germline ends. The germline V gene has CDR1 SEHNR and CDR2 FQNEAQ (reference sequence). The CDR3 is CASSSGGSETQYF. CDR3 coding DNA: TGTGCCAGCAGCTCCGGAGGTAGCGAGACCCAGTACTTC.

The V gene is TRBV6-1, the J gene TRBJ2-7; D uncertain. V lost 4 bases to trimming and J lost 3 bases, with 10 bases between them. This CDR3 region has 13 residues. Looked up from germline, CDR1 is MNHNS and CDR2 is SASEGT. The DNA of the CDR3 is TGTGCCAGCAGTGCGGGTGGTGGCTACGAGCAGTACTTC. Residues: CASSAGGGYEQYF.

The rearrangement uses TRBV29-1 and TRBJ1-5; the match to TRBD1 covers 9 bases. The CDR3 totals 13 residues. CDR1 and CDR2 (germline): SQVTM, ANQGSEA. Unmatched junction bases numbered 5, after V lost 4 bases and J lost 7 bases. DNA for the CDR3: TGCAGCGTTGGGGGACAGGGAGGGCAGCCCCAGCATTTT. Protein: CSVGGQGGQPQHF. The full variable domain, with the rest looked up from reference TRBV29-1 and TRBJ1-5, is SAVISQKPSRDICQRGTSLTIQCQVDSQVTMMFWYRQQPGQSLTLIATANQGSEATYESGFVIDKFPISRPNLTFSTLTVSNMSPEDSSIYLCSVGGQGGQPQHFGDGTRLSIL.

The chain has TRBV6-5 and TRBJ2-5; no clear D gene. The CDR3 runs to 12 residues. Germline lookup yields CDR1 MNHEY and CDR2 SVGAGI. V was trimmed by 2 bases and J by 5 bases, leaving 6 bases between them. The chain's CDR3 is CASSYGKETQYF. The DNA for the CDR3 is TGTGCCAGCAGTTACGGGAAGGAGACCCAGTACTTC.

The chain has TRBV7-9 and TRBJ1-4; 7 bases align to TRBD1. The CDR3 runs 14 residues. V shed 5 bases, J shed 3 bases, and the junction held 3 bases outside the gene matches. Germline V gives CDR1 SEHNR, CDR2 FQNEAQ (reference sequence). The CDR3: CASSVRGSNEKLFF. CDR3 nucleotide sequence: TGTGCCAGCAGCGTCAGGGGGTCTAATGAAAAACTGTTTTTT.

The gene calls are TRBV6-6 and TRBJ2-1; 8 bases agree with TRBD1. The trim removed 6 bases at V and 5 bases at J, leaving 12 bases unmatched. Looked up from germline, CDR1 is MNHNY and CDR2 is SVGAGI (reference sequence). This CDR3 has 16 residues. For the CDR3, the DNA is TGTGCCAGCAGAACCGCTGCGGACAGGGAGCACAATGAGCAGTTCTTC. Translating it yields CASRTAADREHNEQFF.

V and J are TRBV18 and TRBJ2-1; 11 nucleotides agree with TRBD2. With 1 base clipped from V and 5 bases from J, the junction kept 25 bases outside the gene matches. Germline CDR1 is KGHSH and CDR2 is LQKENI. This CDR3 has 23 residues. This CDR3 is CASSPLLARRLAGGNWKDNEQFF. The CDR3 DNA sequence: TGTGCCAGCTCACCACTCTTGGCCAGGCGGCTAGCGGGAGGCAATTGGAAGGACAATGAGCAGTTCTTC.

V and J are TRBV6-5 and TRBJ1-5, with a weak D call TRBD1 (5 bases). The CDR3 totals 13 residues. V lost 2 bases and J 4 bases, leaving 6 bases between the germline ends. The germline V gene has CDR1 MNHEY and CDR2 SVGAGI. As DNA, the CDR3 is TGTGCCAGCAGTTACGGGGGTAATCAGCCCCAGCATTTT. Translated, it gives CASSYGGNQPQHF.

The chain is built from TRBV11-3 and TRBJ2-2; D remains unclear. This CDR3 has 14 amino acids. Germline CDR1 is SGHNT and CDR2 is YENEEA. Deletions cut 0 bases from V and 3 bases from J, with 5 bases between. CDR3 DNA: TGTGCCAGCAGCTTAGAATCGTACACCGGGGAGCTGTTTTTT. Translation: CASSLESYTGELFF.

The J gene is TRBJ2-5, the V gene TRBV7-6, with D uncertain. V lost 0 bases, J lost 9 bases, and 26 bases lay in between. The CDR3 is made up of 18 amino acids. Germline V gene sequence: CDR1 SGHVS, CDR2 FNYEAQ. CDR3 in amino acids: CASSLALGDQGPLRAQYF. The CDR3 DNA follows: TGTGCCAGCAGCTTAGCGTTAGGAGACCAAGGACCGCTGCGAGCCCAGTACTTC.

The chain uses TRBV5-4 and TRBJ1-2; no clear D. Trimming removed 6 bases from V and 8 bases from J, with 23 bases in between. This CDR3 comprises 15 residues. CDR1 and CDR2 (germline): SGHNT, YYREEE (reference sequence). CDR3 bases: TGTGCCAGCACCTCAATCGCCTCGAGAGGTGAGGGCTACACCTTC. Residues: CASTSIASRGEGYTF.

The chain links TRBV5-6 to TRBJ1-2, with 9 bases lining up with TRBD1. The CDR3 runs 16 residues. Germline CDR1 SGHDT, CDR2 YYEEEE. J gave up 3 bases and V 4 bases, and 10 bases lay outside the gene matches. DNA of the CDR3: TGTGCCAGCAGCCCAGGCAGGACAGGGGCCTACTATGGCTACACCTTC. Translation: CASSPGRTGAYYGYTF.

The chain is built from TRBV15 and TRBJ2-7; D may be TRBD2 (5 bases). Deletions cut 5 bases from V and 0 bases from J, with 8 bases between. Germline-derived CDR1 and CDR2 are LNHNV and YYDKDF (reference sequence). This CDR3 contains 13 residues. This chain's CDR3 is CATSQRNSYEQYF. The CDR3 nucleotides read TGTGCCACCAGCCAGCGGAACTCCTACGAGCAGTACTTC.

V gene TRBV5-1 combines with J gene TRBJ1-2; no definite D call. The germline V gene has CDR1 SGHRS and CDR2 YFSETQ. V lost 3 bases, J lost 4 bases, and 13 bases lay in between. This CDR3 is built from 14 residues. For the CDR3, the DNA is TGCGCCAGCAGCTCCCACCTGACAACCTATGGCTACACCTTC. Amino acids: CASSSHLTTYGYTF.

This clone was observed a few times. The CDR3, as DNA: TGTGCCAGCAGCCCCGGGGGTAAGGGTGAGCAGTTCTTC. This sequence encodes CASSPGGKGEQFF. The chain uses TRBV9 and TRBJ2-1; a possible D gene is TRBD2 (6 bases). The CDR3 is 13 amino acids. Looked up from germline, CDR1 is SGDLS and CDR2 is YYNGEE. Trimming took 4 bases from V and 9 from J, leaving 14 bases between them.

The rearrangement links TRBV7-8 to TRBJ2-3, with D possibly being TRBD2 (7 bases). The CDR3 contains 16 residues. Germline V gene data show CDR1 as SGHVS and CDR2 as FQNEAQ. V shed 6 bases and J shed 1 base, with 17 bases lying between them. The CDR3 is CASSALAGARTDTQYF. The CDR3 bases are TGTGCCAGCAGTGCCTTGGCGGGGGCACGCACAGATACGCAGTATTTT.

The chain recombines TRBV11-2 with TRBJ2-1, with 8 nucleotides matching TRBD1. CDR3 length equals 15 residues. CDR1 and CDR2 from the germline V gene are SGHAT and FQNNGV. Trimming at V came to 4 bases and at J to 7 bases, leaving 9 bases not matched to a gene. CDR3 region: CASSSGPDRVNEQFF. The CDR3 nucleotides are TGTGCCAGCAGCTCTGGCCCGGACAGGGTGAATGAGCAGTTCTTC. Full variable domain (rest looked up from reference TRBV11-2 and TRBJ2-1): EAGVAQSPRYKIIEKRQSVAFWCNPISGHATLYWYQQILGQGPKLLIQFQNNGVVDDSQLPKDRFSAERLKGVDSTLKIQPAKLEDSAVYLCASSSGPDRVNEQFFGPGTRLTVL.

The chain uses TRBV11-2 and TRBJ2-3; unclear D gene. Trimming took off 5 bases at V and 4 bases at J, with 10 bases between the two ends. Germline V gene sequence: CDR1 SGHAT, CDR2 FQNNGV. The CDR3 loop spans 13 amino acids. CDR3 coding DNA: TGTGCCAGCAGCAACACATTTCCAGATACGCAGTATTTT. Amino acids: CASSNTFPDTQYF.

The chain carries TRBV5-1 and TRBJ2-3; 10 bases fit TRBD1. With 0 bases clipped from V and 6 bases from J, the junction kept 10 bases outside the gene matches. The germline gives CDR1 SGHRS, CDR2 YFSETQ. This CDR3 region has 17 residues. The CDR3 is CASSLEGTGANGDTQYF. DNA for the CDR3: TGCGCCAGCAGCTTGGAGGGGACAGGGGCTAATGGGGATACGCAGTATTTT.

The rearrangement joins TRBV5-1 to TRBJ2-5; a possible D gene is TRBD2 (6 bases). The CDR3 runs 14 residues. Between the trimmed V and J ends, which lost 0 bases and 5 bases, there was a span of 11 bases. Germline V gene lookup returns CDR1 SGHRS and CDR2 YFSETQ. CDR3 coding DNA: TGCGCCAGCAGCTTGGCCTCGAGCGGGGAGACCCAGTACTTC. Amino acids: CASSLASSGETQYF.